A single sample gave rise to the 32 T cell receptor beta chains below, sequenced in a study of HIV-infected patients and healthy controls. Approximately 510 ng RNA was reverse transcribed with alpha and beta constant-region primers. Each of the alpha and beta chains got its own library through chain-specific third strand synthesis with indices. TCRdb independently ran MiXCR on the 5' RACE reads; one entry per CDR3 protein. Seen here are about 10,000 distinct CDR3 sequences, 10% observed once, and the top ten hold about 15%. Whole blood was used without fractionation, so all unsorted peripheral T cells were included. The sequencing used blood, collected before antiretroviral therapy. These receptor sequences come from an adult with HIV infection.

This clonotype came up many times. The chain combines TRBV6-6 with TRBJ2-3; 8 nucleotides line up with TRBD2. The CDR3 loop spans 15 amino acids. Trimming at V came to 2 bases and at J to 5 bases, leaving 6 bases not matched to a gene. Looked up from germline, CDR1 is MNHNY and CDR2 is SVGAGI (reference sequence). The CDR3 coding sequence is TGTGCCAGCAGTTACACGGGAGGGTATTTAGATACGCAGTATTTT. Residues: CASSYTGGYLDTQYF.

This clonotype was found many times. The rearrangement uses TRBV6-2 or TRBV6-3 and TRBJ1-1; D possibly corresponds to TRBD1 (5 bases). The length of the CDR3 is 13 residues. Trimming stripped 5 bases from V and 5 bases from J, with 12 bases between. Germline V gives CDR1 MNHEY, CDR2 SVGEGT. CDR3 protein: CASSPQGVTEAFF. The CDR3 DNA is TGTGCCAGCAGTCCGCAGGGAGTAACTGAAGCTTTCTTT.

This clonotype was recorded at least ten times. The chain's CDR3 is CAISGPTGLQETQYF. The CDR3 DNA sequence: TGTGCCATCAGTGGACCGACAGGGCTACAAGAGACCCAGTACTTC. The V call is TRBV10-3, the J call TRBJ2-5, with 7 positions matching TRBD1. Losses at the gene ends were 4 bases for V and 2 bases for J; bases not matched to a gene: 7. Germline V gene lookup returns CDR1 ENHRY and CDR2 SYGVKD. This CDR3 has 15 amino acids.

This clonotype was counted at least ten times. The chain employs TRBV29-1 and TRBJ2-1; 11 bases fit TRBD2. J lost 7 bases, V lost 2 bases, and 10 bases had no gene match. The CDR3 has 16 amino acids. Germline V gene lookup returns CDR1 SQVTM and CDR2 ANQGSEA. CDR3 DNA: TGCAGCGTTGAAAGATTAGCGGGAGGGCCCGGGAATGAGCAGTTCTTC. Amino acid sequence: CSVERLAGGPGNEQFF.

This clonotype has ten or more counts. The chain is built from TRBV7-9 and TRBJ2-7; no clear D gene. The CDR3 has 14 residues. Germline lookup yields CDR1 SEHNR and CDR2 FQNEAQ (reference sequence). Trimming took off 2 bases at V and 0 bases at J, with 8 bases between the two ends. CDR3 sequence reads: CASSLISSSYEQYF. In DNA, the CDR3 is TGTGCCAGCAGCTTAATCTCCAGCTCCTACGAGCAGTACTTC.

The sample holds many counts of this clonotype. The chain couples TRBV20-1 to TRBJ2-1; a possible D gene is TRBD1 (5 bases). This CDR3 contains 16 residues. Trimming cost V 6 bases and J 7 bases, with 25 bases left between them. Germline CDR1 DFQATT, CDR2 SNEGSKA (reference sequence). The CDR3 nucleotides read TGCAGTGCCCCCGTGGGGCGCGTACCCGGCAGAAATGAGCAGTTCTTC. Translated: CSAPVGRVPGRNEQFF.

This clonotype was observed at least ten times. The rearrangement joins TRBV2 to TRBJ2-3, with no clear D. Germline V gene data show CDR1 as SNHLY and CDR2 as FYNNEI. The CDR3 has 11 residues. V lost 7 bases, J lost 6 bases, and 8 bases lay in between. The CDR3 is CASTISDTQYF. The DNA for the CDR3 is TGTGCCAGCACCATTAGTGATACGCAGTATTTT. Based on the CDR3 plus reference TRBV2 and TRBJ2-3, the full variable domain is EPEVTQTPSHQVTQMGQEVILRCVPISNHLYFYWYRQILGQKVEFLVSFYNNEISEKSEIFDDQFSVERPDGSNFTLKIRSTKLEDSAMYFCASTISDTQYFGPGTRLTVL.

This clonotype has a count of ten or more. This chain connects TRBV20-1 to TRBJ2-4, with 7 bases matching TRBD1. V was clipped by 4 bases and J by 0 bases; unmatched bases: 0. The CDR3 consists of 13 residues. Germline values: CDR1 DFQATT, CDR2 SNEGSKA (reference sequence). This CDR3 is CSANRGAKNIQYF. The CDR3 region has the DNA TGCAGTGCTAACAGGGGAGCCAAAAACATTCAGTACTTC.

The sample holds many counts of this clonotype. The chain joins TRBV4-3 to TRBJ2-2; a weak D match, TRBD2 (6 bases). Trimming removed 6 bases at V and 5 bases at J, with 16 bases between. Germline CDR1 is LGHNA and CDR2 is YSLEER. This CDR3 has 15 amino acids. CDR3 amino acids: CASSPGTSKTGELFF. In nucleotides, the CDR3 is TGCGCCAGCAGTCCCGGGACTTCAAAAACCGGGGAGCTGTTTTTT.

In its sample, this clonotype was seen many times. The chain has TRBV12-3 or TRBV12-4 and TRBJ1-5, with 8 bases lining up with TRBD1. This CDR3 spans 20 amino acids. Trimming cost V 2 bases and J 0 bases; bases outside gene matches: 15. Here the CDR3 DNA reads TGTGCCAGCAGTTTACGTTATGGCAGGGGGCTAGGTTTTAGCAATCAGCCCCAGCATTTT. Translating it yields CASSLRYGRGLGFSNQPQHF.

A few counts support this clonotype. The chain joins TRBV7-2 to TRBJ2-1, with unresolved D. The CDR3 is 15 amino acids. Germline V gene lookup returns CDR1 SGHTA and CDR2 FQGNSA. V shed 1 base and J shed 6 bases, with 13 bases lying between them. The DNA of the CDR3 is TGTGCCAGCAGCTTAGTAGGTGTTATTACCAATGAGCAGTTCTTC. Encoded protein: CASSLVGVITNEQFF.

This clonotype has ten or more counts. This rearrangement joins TRBV28 to TRBJ1-5, with 8 bases lining up with TRBD1. From germline, CDR1 is MDHEN and CDR2 SYDVKM. This CDR3 is built from 12 residues. V was clipped by 10 bases and J by 7 bases; unmatched bases: 6. CDR3 sequence reads: CAIDRGLQPQHF. CDR3 nucleotides: TGTGCCATAGACAGGGGTTTACAGCCCCAGCATTTT.

About this clonotype: A read error may be the cause here, since a much bigger clone is one base away. The chain joins TRBV10-3 to TRBJ1-2; unclear D gene. The germline CDR1 and CDR2 sequences are ENHRY and SYGVKD. The CDR3 length is 11 residues. The CDR3 nucleotides read TGTGCCATCAGTGAGGGGGATGGCCACACCTTC. Protein: CAISEGDGHTF.

This clonotype has a handful of counts. V is TRBV14 and J is TRBJ2-1; D gene ambiguous. Germline V lookup: CDR1 SGHDN, CDR2 FVKESK. V was clipped by 3 bases and J by 5 bases, with 17 bases between them. The CDR3 loop spans 16 amino acids. The CDR3 loop is CASSHILTPIHNEQFF. Written as DNA, the CDR3 is TGTGCCAGCAGCCACATTCTTACTCCGATCCACAATGAGCAGTTCTTC. Drawing the rest from reference TRBV14 and TRBJ2-1, the complete variable domain is EAGVTQFPSHSVIEKGQTVTLRCDPISGHDNLYWYRRVMGKEIKFLLHFVKESKQDESGMPNNRFLAERTGGTYSTLKVQPAELEDSGVYFCASSHILTPIHNEQFFGPGTRLTVL.

Ten or more counts support this clonotype. The gene calls are TRBV6-6 and TRBJ1-5; TRBD1 is a possible D gene (6 bases). V lost 10 bases and J lost 0, with 19 bases in between. The length of the CDR3 is 16 residues. CDR1 MNHNY and CDR2 SVGAGI come from the germline V gene (reference sequence). The CDR3 DNA follows: TGTGCCACCCACACTTCAGGACAGTATAGCAATCAGCCCCAGCATTTT. Translation: CATHTSGQYSNQPQHF.

This clonotype was recorded many times. This rearrangement joins TRBV4-1 to TRBJ2-7; 8 bases line up with TRBD2. Germline CDR1 is MGHRA and CDR2 is YSYEKL. V lost 0 bases and J lost 2; bases outside the gene matches: 9. CDR3 size: 17 residues. CDR3 coding DNA: TGCGCCAGCAGCCAAGAAAAATTCGTAGCGGGACCCTACGAGCAGTACTTC. Translation: CASSQEKFVAGPYEQYF.

At least ten counts were recorded for this clonotype. The CDR3 protein is CASSSSNEQFF. The CDR3 DNA follows: TGTGCCAGCAGCTCTTCTAATGAGCAGTTCTTC. The J gene is TRBJ2-1, the V gene TRBV7-8; no reliable D call. The germline V gene has CDR1 SGHVS and CDR2 FQNEAQ. The CDR3 has 11 amino acids. Trimming removed 4 bases at V and 7 bases at J, with 5 bases between.

This clonotype was counted many times. The gene calls are TRBV7-2 and TRBJ1-3, with TRBD1 matching 8 bases. The CDR3 runs to 16 residues. Germline loops: CDR1 SGHTA, CDR2 FQGNSA. With V trimmed by 5 bases and J by 4 bases, 10 bases remained unmatched. The CDR3 DNA is TGTGCCAGCAGCCCTACAGGGGGGTTTGCGGGAAACACCATATATTTT. It is translated as CASSPTGGFAGNTIYF. Complete variable domain (other parts from reference TRBV7-2 and TRBJ1-3): GAGVSQSPSNKVTEKGKDVELRCDPISGHTALYWYRQSLGQGLEFLIYFQGNSAPDKSGLPSDRFSAERTGGSVSTLTIQRTQQEDSAVYLCASSPTGGFAGNTIYFGEGSWLTVV.

In its sample, this clonotype was seen many times. The J gene is TRBJ2-5, the V gene TRBV12-3 or TRBV12-4, with D possibly TRBD1 on 6 matching bases. The ends were cut back, 10 bases at V and 5 bases at J, with 20 bases in the middle. The CDR3 totals 14 residues. The CDR3 nucleotides read TGTGCCACCAGGGGACGGATGACGGGGGAGACCCAGTACTTC. Translated: CATRGRMTGETQYF.

In its sample, this clonotype was seen many times. The chain couples TRBV5-1 to TRBJ2-7; 8 bases line up with TRBD1. V trimming: 5 bases; J trimming: 2 bases; junction bases outside the gene matches: 9. This CDR3 is 15 amino acids long. CDR1 is SGHRS and CDR2 is YFSETQ in the germline V gene. The CDR3: CASRTGQAKTYEQYF. CDR3 DNA: TGCGCCAGCAGAACGGGACAGGCGAAAACCTACGAGCAGTACTTC.

Many counts were recorded for this clonotype. V and J are TRBV12-3 or TRBV12-4 and TRBJ2-5; D uncertain. This CDR3 has 13 residues. Trimming shortened V by 6 bases and J by 5 bases, and 13 bases separated the two germline ends. The CDR3 loop is CASSLSTAETQYF. DNA for the CDR3: TGTGCCAGCAGCCTTAGTACAGCGGAGACCCAGTACTTC.

The rearrangement uses TRBV12-3 or TRBV12-4 and TRBJ2-5; 13 positions agree with TRBD2. The CDR3 sequence is 15 residues long. J was trimmed by 5 bases and V by 5 bases; bases with no gene match: 5. The DNA for the CDR3 is TGTGCCAGCAGTGCGGGACTAGCGGGGTTGGAGACCCAGTACTTC. Protein sequence: CASSAGLAGLETQYF.

The chain has TRBV4-1 and TRBJ1-5; no firm D call. The CDR3 is 16 amino acids. The germline gives CDR1 MGHRA, CDR2 YSYEKL. Between the trimmed V and J ends, which lost 1 base and 4 bases, there was a span of 14 bases. DNA for the CDR3: TGCGCCAGCAGCCAAGTCGCCCGGACGGGTAATCAGCCCCAGCATTTT. Translating it yields CASSQVARTGNQPQHF.

Ten or more counts support this clonotype. The chain couples TRBV28 to TRBJ2-7; unclear D gene. The V gene's germline CDR1 is MDHEN and CDR2 SYDVKM. The V gene lost 2 bases and the J gene lost 5 bases, with 1 base spanning the gap. This CDR3 is built from 10 residues. The DNA for the CDR3 is TGTGCCAGCAGTTTAAACGAGCAGTACTTC. This gives the protein CASSLNEQYF.

By its share, this clonotype is medium-sized (0.01 to 0.1%). The gene calls are TRBV6-5 and TRBJ2-7; D call uncertain. The CDR3 has 14 residues. Germline V gene sequence: CDR1 MNHEY, CDR2 SVGAGI. Trimming shortened V by 0 bases and J by 2 bases, and 8 bases separated the two germline ends. The CDR3 bases are TGTGCCAGCAGTTACTCGATCGATGCCTACGAGCAGTACTTC. As protein: CASSYSIDAYEQYF.

This clonotype has at least ten counts. V gene TRBV24-1 combines with J gene TRBJ2-1, with 8 bases lining up with TRBD2. This CDR3 has 16 amino acids. The trim removed 3 bases at V and 4 bases at J, leaving 7 bases unmatched. Germline assignment: CDR1 KGHDR and CDR2 SFDVKD. This CDR3 reads CATSDGRAGVYNEQFF. CDR3 nucleotides: TGTGCCACCAGTGATGGGAGAGCGGGGGTATACAATGAGCAGTTCTTC.

In this sample, this clonotype turned up many times. The V call is TRBV7-9, the J call TRBJ2-7; 8 bases are shared with TRBD2. Trimming took 4 bases from V and 7 from J; bases not matched to a gene: 3. Looked up from germline, CDR1 is SEHNR and CDR2 is FQNEAQ (reference sequence). This CDR3 has 12 residues. The CDR3 region has the DNA TGTGCCAGCAGCTCCCCGGGAGGGGAGCAGTACTTC. This gives the protein CASSSPGGEQYF.

At least ten counts were recorded for this clonotype. The gene calls are TRBV3-1 and TRBJ2-3, with D hard to call. Trimming shortened V by 4 bases and J by 6 bases, and 11 bases separated the two germline ends. Germline V gene sequence: CDR1 LGHDT, CDR2 YNNKEL (reference sequence). The CDR3 is 13 amino acids. In DNA, the CDR3 is TGTGCCAGCAGCCCGCTAGGTCCCGATACGCAGTATTTT. Protein sequence: CASSPLGPDTQYF.

This clonotype was detected many times. The chain's CDR3 is CASSLDRGLRNEQFF. The CDR3 nucleotides read TGTGCCAGCAGCTTAGACAGGGGGCTTCGCAATGAGCAGTTCTTC. The chain recombines TRBV5-8 with TRBJ2-1; 10 bases agree with TRBD1. The CDR3 runs to 15 residues. V was clipped by 2 bases and J by 6 bases; unmatched bases: 5. Germline CDR1 and CDR2: SGHTS and YDEGEE.

This clonotype was observed many times. The chain recombines TRBV19 with TRBJ2-5, with a tentative D call TRBD2 (6 bases). Per germline, CDR1 LNHDA and CDR2 SQIVND (reference sequence). The length of the CDR3 is 15 residues. The V gene lost 1 base and the J gene lost 5 bases, with 14 bases spanning the gap. The CDR3 loop is CASSIVTGAGETQYF. The CDR3 region has the DNA TGTGCCAGTAGTATAGTAACGGGAGCGGGCGAGACCCAGTACTTC.

This clonotype was picked up many times. The rearrangement links TRBV4-3 to TRBJ2-7, with TRBD1 matching 9 bases. Germline V CDR1 and CDR2: LGHNA, YSLEER. Trimming removed 1 base from V and 9 bases from J; junction bases left unmatched: 7. CDR3 length: 14 residues. CDR3 coding DNA: TGCGCCAGCAGCCAAGGGAGGGACAGGGTCAGGCAGTACTTC. Protein sequence: CASSQGRDRVRQYF.

The V gene is TRBV20-1, the J gene TRBJ1-6; D unclear. The V end was cut by 0 bases, the J end by 11 bases, with 17 bases between. The CDR3 runs to 15 residues. Germline V CDR1 and CDR2: DFQATT, SNEGSKA (reference sequence). CDR3 residues: CSARESRIMLTPLHF. CDR3 coding DNA: TGCAGTGCTAGAGAAAGCAGGATAATGTTGACACCCCTCCACTTT.